Below are 23 T cell receptor beta chains sequenced from a single sample in a study of T cell responses to AZD1222 COVID-19 vaccine. The repertoire was sequenced with immunoSEQ multiplex PCR; TCRdb's copy has only in-frame clones and lacks some. The repertoire holds approximately 44,000 clones, with over 70% as singletons. Sample: peripheral blood, taken on day 0 of AZD1222 vaccination. Every receptor here comes from an adult in good health.

The chain links TRBV6-1 to TRBJ2-5; D is ambiguous. Germline V CDR1 and CDR2: MNHNS, SASEGT. Trimming pared 0 bases from V and 5 bases from J, leaving 16 bases between. The length of the CDR3 is 16 residues. The CDR3 spells CASSEALWGSRETQYF. The CDR3 DNA follows: TGTGCCAGCAGTGAAGCGTTATGGGGTTCTCGGGAGACCCAGTACTTC.

About this clone: Additional DNA sequences in this sample encode the identical CDR3. The chain recombines TRBV6-5 with TRBJ1-1; D unclear. CDR1 and CDR2 from the germline V gene are MNHEY and SVGAGI. The CDR3 has 13 residues. The V end was cut by 3 bases, the J end by 2 bases, with 7 bases between. CDR3 in amino acids: CASSYNGNTEAFF. The CDR3 DNA reads TGTGCCAGCAGTTATAACGGCAACACTGAAGCTTTCTTT.

The chain links TRBV5-6 to TRBJ1-1, with D uncertain. The CDR3 has 16 residues. Germline CDR1 SGHDT, CDR2 YYEEEE. V shed 1 base and J shed 0 bases, with 13 bases lying between them. The CDR3 DNA reads as TGTGCCAGCAGCTTGTACCGTCAGCCATTGAACACTGAAGCTTTCTTT. Protein product: CASSLYRQPLNTEAFF.

The chain combines TRBV5-7 with TRBJ2-2; a weak D match, TRBD2 (5 bases). TRBV5-7 is an ORF, and what it does is uncertain. The CDR3 runs to 16 residues. V lost 1 base and J 1 base, leaving 11 bases between the germline ends. The CDR3 DNA is TGTGCCAGCAGCTTGCTAAGGGAGAGGAACACCGGGGAGCTGTTTTTT. This encodes CASSLLRERNTGELFF.

The chain couples TRBV18 to TRBJ1-1; D might be TRBD1 (5 bases). Germline V gene data show CDR1 as KGHSH and CDR2 as LQKENI. The CDR3 is 13 residues long. Trimming shortened V by 4 bases and J by 3 bases, and 9 bases separated the two germline ends. CDR3 coding DNA: TGTGCCAGCTCACGCCAGACAGACACTGAAGCTTTCTTT. The encoded protein is CASSRQTDTEAFF.

The chain combines TRBV5-1 with TRBJ2-2; D not certain. The germline V gene encodes CDR1 SGHRS and CDR2 YFSETQ. This CDR3 is built from 14 residues. Trimming cost V 3 bases and J 3 bases, with 9 bases left between them. The CDR3, as DNA: TGCGCCAGCAGCTCCGCCCTCCACACCGGGGAGCTGTTTTTT. Amino acids: CASSSALHTGELFF.

V and J are TRBV29-1 and TRBJ2-1, with 8 bases matching TRBD1. Trimming removed 7 bases from V and 0 bases from J; junction bases left unmatched: 8. CDR3 length: 15 amino acids. From germline, CDR1 is SQVTM and CDR2 ANQGSEA. CDR3 sequence: CSAQDRVGSYNEQFF. Here the CDR3 DNA reads TGCAGCGCCCAGGACAGGGTAGGCTCCTACAATGAGCAGTTCTTC.

This clone was counted a few times. This rearrangement joins TRBV6-1 to TRBJ1-3; D gene ambiguous. Germline V lookup: CDR1 MNHNS, CDR2 SASEGT. Trimming shortened V by 1 base and J by 1 base, and 11 bases separated the two germline ends. The CDR3 extends over 16 amino acids. The CDR3 bases are TGTGCCAGCAGTGAAGGGTTCAGCTCTTCTGGAAACACCATATATTTT. It translates to CASSEGFSSSGNTIYF.

In its sample, this clone was seen once. The chain carries TRBV15 and TRBJ2-5, with D perhaps TRBD1 (8 bases). From germline, CDR1 is LNHNV and CDR2 YYDKDF (reference sequence). The length of the CDR3 is 15 residues. V shed 2 bases and J shed 5 bases, with 15 bases lying between them. The CDR3 DNA is TGTGCCACCAGCAGACCACAGGGGGGGCTGGAGACCCAGTACTTC. This sequence encodes CATSRPQGGLETQYF.

The V and J genes are TRBV28 and TRBJ1-5; a weak D match, TRBD1 (5 bases). The CDR3 covers 16 residues. The ends were cut back, 6 bases at V and 5 bases at J, with 20 bases in the middle. Germline V gene lookup returns CDR1 MDHEN and CDR2 SYDVKM. The CDR3 DNA sequence: TGTGCCAGCAGCGTACCTGGGACGTATTTTTATCAGCCCCAGCATTTT. Its protein is CASSVPGTYFYQPQHF.

The chain joins TRBV3-1 (or the pseudogene TRBV3-2) to TRBJ2-1, with D uncertain. The length of the CDR3 is 16 residues. Germline values: CDR1 LGHDT, CDR2 YNNKEL (reference sequence). The ends were cut back, 1 base at V and 3 bases at J, with 13 bases in the middle. The CDR3 protein is CASSQGLDVGYNEQFF. The DNA of the CDR3 is TGTGCCAGCAGCCAAGGTCTGGACGTGGGCTACAATGAGCAGTTCTTC.

Judged by abundance, this clone is medium-sized (0.01 to 0.1%). The gene calls are TRBV6-5 and TRBJ2-3; D call uncertain. Germline V gene sequence: CDR1 MNHEY, CDR2 SVGAGI. This CDR3 spans 15 amino acids. With 0 bases removed from V and 3 bases from J, the gap between germline ends came to 10 bases. Written as DNA, the CDR3 is TGTGCCAGCAGTTACTCGGACGGGTCGACAGATACGCAGTATTTT. It translates to CASSYSDGSTDTQYF.

This chain uses TRBV6-5 with TRBJ1-1; D unresolved. In germline, CDR1 is MNHEY, CDR2 SVGAGI. V lost 0 bases and J lost 4, with 12 bases in between. CDR3 length: 15 residues. The CDR3 reads CASSYSEGVGTEAFF. CDR3 nucleotides: TGTGCCAGCAGTTACTCAGAGGGCGTCGGCACTGAAGCTTTCTTT.

The chain uses TRBV6-5 and TRBJ1-2, with D possibly matching TRBD1 (6 bases). V was cut by 0 bases and J by 7 bases, with 12 bases left in between. CDR3 size: 14 residues. Germline V CDR1 and CDR2: MNHEY, SVGAGI. CDR3 DNA sequence: TGTGCCAGCAGTTACTCGACAGGTCGTGGTGGCTACACCTTC. Translation: CASSYSTGRGGYTF.

This clone is a singleton in its sample. The V and J genes are TRBV5-5 and TRBJ2-7, with D unclear. Germline loops: CDR1 SGHKS, CDR2 YYEKEE (reference sequence). V lost 4 bases and J lost 0, with 14 bases in between. The CDR3 is 15 amino acids. This CDR3 reads CASSPRPDYSYEQYF. The CDR3 DNA sequence: TGTGCCAGCAGCCCAAGACCTGATTACTCCTACGAGCAGTACTTC.

The rearrangement joins TRBV7-9 to TRBJ1-1, with D uncertain. Between the trimmed V and J ends, which lost 6 bases and 2 bases, there was a span of 7 bases. This CDR3 comprises 12 residues. Germline CDR1 and CDR2: SEHNR and FQNEAQ (reference sequence). The CDR3 region is CASSPLNTEAFF. CDR3 nucleotides: TGTGCCAGCAGTCCCCTCAACACTGAAGCTTTCTTT.

This clone was detected a few times. This chain uses TRBV9 with TRBJ2-3; 7 positions match TRBD2. Trimming took 2 bases from V and 1 from J; bases not matched to a gene: 4. Germline CDR1 and CDR2: SGDLS and YYNGEE. The CDR3 runs 15 residues. The CDR3 DNA is TGTGCCAGCAGCGTCATAGCGGGCCGCACAGATACGCAGTATTTT. It codes for CASSVIAGRTDTQYF.

J is TRBJ1-6 and V is TRBV7-9; D is ambiguous. Germline CDR1 SEHNR, CDR2 FQNEAQ (reference sequence). This CDR3 spans 14 amino acids. With 1 base removed from V and 5 bases from J, the gap between germline ends came to 6 bases. The CDR3 region has the DNA TGTGCCAGCAGCTTAGGACCCAATAATTCACCCCTCCACTTT. Protein: CASSLGPNNSPLHF.

This clone has a single count. The chain recombines TRBV2 with TRBJ1-5; 7 bases fit TRBD1. Per germline, CDR1 SNHLY and CDR2 FYNNEI. After removal of 3 bases from V and 8 bases from J, the junction contained 7 bases not matched to a gene. This CDR3 has 14 amino acids. CDR3 in amino acids: CASSDQGGLEPQHF. CDR3 in DNA: TGTGCCAGCAGTGATCAGGGGGGCTTGGAGCCCCAGCATTTT. The full variable domain, completed using reference TRBV2 and TRBJ1-5, is EPEVTQTPSHQVTQMGQEVILRCVPISNHLYFYWYRQILGQKVEFLVSFYNNEISEKSEIFDDQFSVERPDGSNFTLKIRSTKLEDSAMYFCASSDQGGLEPQHFGDGTRLSIL.

The count of this clone is one. The chain joins TRBV12-3 or TRBV12-4 to TRBJ2-5, with D maybe TRBD1 (6 bases). Trimming left V 7 bases short and J 4 bases short, with 10 bases between. This CDR3 contains 12 residues. CDR3 bases: TGTGCCAGCACACAGGGTGGAGAGACCCAGTACTTC. This translates into CASTQGGETQYF.

The rearrangement links TRBV30 to TRBJ2-7; 8 nucleotides match TRBD1. Trimming took 2 bases from V and 2 from J; bases not matched to a gene: 5. CDR1 and CDR2 from the germline V gene are GTSNPN and SVGIG (reference sequence). The CDR3 contains 14 residues. CDR3 loop: CAWSPGTGAYEQYF. The CDR3 DNA reads as TGTGCCTGGAGTCCCGGGACAGGCGCCTACGAGCAGTACTTC.

The J gene is TRBJ1-3, the V gene TRBV29-1; TRBD1 is a possible D gene (5 bases). CDR1 SQVTM and CDR2 ANQGSEA come from the germline V gene. V was pared by 4 bases and J by 0 bases, with 7 bases between. The CDR3 has 13 amino acids. In DNA, the CDR3 is TGCAGCGTTGTCGGGGGCTCTGGAAACACCATATATTTT. It is translated as CSVVGGSGNTIYF.

CDR3 bases: TGTGCCAGCAGTTACGGCCGGGACAGCCTATACTATGGCTACACCTTC. Its protein is CASSYGRDSLYYGYTF. This chain connects TRBV6-5 to TRBJ1-2, with 7 bases lining up with TRBD1. The J segment lost 3 bases and the V segment lost 2 bases, leaving 9 bases of the junction unmatched. Germline-derived CDR1 and CDR2 are MNHEY and SVGAGI. The CDR3 extends over 16 amino acids.